This T cell receptor (beta chain) originates from a study of cytomegalovirus exposure and HLA in healthy donors. A multiplex PCR was run with 60 Vbeta primers and 13 Jbeta primers. Methods used by the authors: Unique TCR beta chains numbered about 79 million in a later analysis, with about 9.9 million shared. Assay: immunoSEQ multiplex PCR; the TCRdb copy retains only in-frame clones and omits some. That table is the source of V, J and clone size, and D and trimming were worked out from the DNA. The table has approximately 210,000 clones, 70% to 80% seen once. The CDR3 extends over 14 amino acids. The V gene's germline CDR1 is KGHSH and CDR2 LQKENI. V trimming: 5 bases; J trimming: 7 bases; junction bases outside the gene matches: 7.

Sequencing used PBMCs. The genes are TRBV18 and TRBJ2-1, with TRBD1 matching 8 bases. This clonotype was obtained from a girl aged 10 to 17 in good health and CMV-seropositive. The CDR3 DNA reads TGTGCCAGCTCAGGACAGGGTCTAGGGAATGAGCAGTTCTTC. Its translation is CASSGQGLGNEQFF.